A selection of T cell receptor beta chains follows, all from one sample in a study of identical twins. From the 5' RACE reads, TCRdb called clonotypes with MiXCR, one entry per CDR3 protein. The profile covers fewer than 350,000 distinct CDR3 sequences, with more than 6.5% appearing a single time and about 2.1% taken by the ten largest. The same sample was also used in a study of yellow fever vaccine responses in identical twins.

The sequenced sample consisted of memory (CD45RO+) T cells sorted from blood. These receptors all stem from a woman aged 18-29 years in good health. The CDR3 runs from the conserved cysteine through the conserved F or W. The D gene is left open where the match is weak. Rows give clone size only sometimes, using once, few, many, or a class for an expanded clone.

TRBV27	TRBJ1-6	NA	NA	TGTGCCAGCAGCGGTTATTTTCTCTCACCCCTCCACTTT	CASSGYFLSPLHF
TRBV7-2	TRBJ2-1	NA	NA	TGTGCCAGCAGCTTAAGGTGGGGGGGCCTTTACAATGAGCAGTTCTTC	CASSLRWGGLYNEQFF
TRBV20-1	TRBJ2-1	NA	TRBD2	TGCAGTGCCCAGACTAGCGCCTCCTACAATGAGCAGTTCTTC	CSAQTSASYNEQFF
TRBV12-3/TRBV12-4	TRBJ2-7	many	NA	TGTGCCAGCAGCCCCTCTAGCGCCCACTCCTACGAGCAGTACTTC	CASSPSSAHSYEQYF
TRBV7-8	TRBJ1-6	many	NA	TGTGCCAGCAGCAATCCAGGGCAATCACCCCTCCACTTT	CASSNPGQSPLHF
TRBV20-1	TRBJ1-2	many	NA	TGCAGTGCGCCTGTCGTCGGGGACGGAGGATCTAAGGGCTACACCTTC	CSAPVVGDGGSKGYTF
TRBV20-1	TRBJ1-5	NA	NA	TGCAGTGCTAGAGATCAGTCGTACTTCAATCAGCCCCAGCATTTT	CSARDQSYFNQPQHF
TRBV6-1	TRBJ1-1	NA	NA	TGTGCCAGCAGTGATCAGGAGAACACTGAAGCTTTCTTT	CASSDQENTEAFF
TRBV14	TRBJ2-5	many	NA	TGTGCCAGCAGCCGTACAGGGTTCGGGGAGACCCAGTACTTC	CASSRTGFGETQYF
TRBV6-5	TRBJ1-1	NA	NA	TGTGCCAGCAGTTCTCCTCTGGGAGGCACTGAAGCTTTCTTT	CASSSPLGGTEAFF
TRBV19	TRBJ2-7	NA	TRBD1	TGTGCCAGTAGTAAAGGTTGGACAGGGGCCTCCTACGAGCAGTACTTC	CASSKGWTGASYEQYF
TRBV5-1	TRBJ1-1	many	NA	TGCGCCAGCAGCCCTTCGGGGGCCAGGGCTTTCTTT	CASSPSGARAFF
TRBV20-1	TRBJ2-5	many	NA	TGCAGTGCTAGAGATCGTGGATCAGTTTTTCTCCGAGACCAAGAGACCCAGTACTTC	CSARDRGSVFLRDQETQYF
TRBV5-1	TRBJ1-4	few	TRBD1	TGCGCCAGCAGCTCGGGGACAGGGGGTTGGGAAAAACTGTTTTTT	CASSSGTGGWEKLFF
TRBV4-1	TRBJ1-6	many	NA	TGCGCCAGCAGCCAAGTCCCAGGGTTCAATTCACCCCTCCACTTT	CASSQVPGFNSPLHF
TRBV28	TRBJ2-7	many	TRBD1	TGTGCCAGCACCCGATGGGACAGACGTGAGCAGTACTTC	CASTRWDRREQYF
TRBV20-1	TRBJ2-3	many	TRBD1	TGCAGTGCCCCACTGAGGCAGGGGGCGCGGTTGGGTACAGATACGCAGTATTTT	CSAPLRQGARLGTDTQYF
TRBV24-1	TRBJ2-1	many	NA	TGTGCCACCAGTGATTTCAGGGGCTCCTACAATGAGCAGTTCTTC	CATSDFRGSYNEQFF
TRBV6-1	TRBJ2-5	few	TRBD1	TGTGCCAGCAGCCACTGGACAGGGTACCAAGAGACCCAGTACTTC	CASSHWTGYQETQYF
TRBV12-3/TRBV12-4	TRBJ2-3	few	NA	TGTGCCAGCAGTACCGGCCCAGATACGCAGTATTTT	CASSTGPDTQYF
TRBV20-1	TRBJ2-1	many	TRBD2	TGCAGTGCTAGAGGGGGGGCTAGCGGGTGGTCCAATGAGCAGTTCTTC	CSARGGASGWSNEQFF
TRBV7-9	TRBJ2-1	few	TRBD2	TGTGCCAGCAGCTCCCAGCGGGGGGGGTACAATGAGCAGTTCTTC	CASSSQRGGYNEQFF
TRBV27	TRBJ1-1	few	NA	TGTGCCAGCACCACAGGGTTGGGGAACACTGAAGCTTTCTTT	CASTTGLGNTEAFF
TRBV3-1	TRBJ2-5	many	TRBD2	TGTGCCAGCAGCCACTCTCTATGGGTCCTACGAACCGGGGGGCAAGAGACCCAGTACTTC	CASSHSLWVLRTGGQETQYF
TRBV11-2	TRBJ2-5	few	TRBD2	TGTGCCAGCAGCGTAACTAGCGGGGGGGCCGGGGAGACCCAGTACTTC	CASSVTSGGAGETQYF
TRBV5-1	TRBJ2-3	many	TRBD2	TGCGCCAGCAGCCTCGGGACTAGCTTCACAGATACGCAGTATTTT	CASSLGTSFTDTQYF
TRBV7-3	TRBJ2-2	NA	NA	TGTGCCAGCAGATCGCGACAGAGCACCGGGGAGCTGTTTTTT	CASRSRQSTGELFF
TRBV3-1	TRBJ2-5	many	TRBD2	TGTGCCAGCAGCCAAGGACTAGCGGGAGTACAAGAGACCCAGTACTTC	CASSQGLAGVQETQYF
TRBV20-1	TRBJ1-5	many	NA	TGCAGTGCTTCGGACGGTTATAGCAATCAGCCCCAGCATTTT	CSASDGYSNQPQHF
TRBV28	TRBJ2-7	few	NA	TGTGCCAGCAGTTACCCAGGGGCCTACGAGCAGTACTTC	CASSYPGAYEQYF
TRBV7-9	TRBJ1-5	many	NA	TGTGCCAGCAGCTTAGAAGCCGAGTCTCAGCCCCAGCATTTT	CASSLEAESQPQHF
TRBV4-1	TRBJ1-2	few	NA	TGCGCCAGCAGCCCCGACGGGAGCAGCGCGATCTATGGCTACACCTTC	CASSPDGSSAIYGYTF
TRBV5-1	TRBJ2-5	many	NA	TGCGCCAGCAGCTTCGGACAATGGGCAGGGGAAGAGACCCAGTACTTC	CASSFGQWAGEETQYF
TRBV6-6	TRBJ1-4	few	TRBD1	TGTGCCAGCAACAGACAGGGGAACGAAAAACTGTTTTTT	CASNRQGNEKLFF
TRBV3-1	TRBJ2-7	many	NA	TGTGCCAGCAGCCGCGGGCGCACCTACGAGCAGTACTTC	CASSRGRTYEQYF
TRBV5-1	TRBJ1-1	many	NA	TGCGCCAGCAGCCTAACAGGGATTACTGAAGCTTTCTTT	CASSLTGITEAFF
TRBV29-1	TRBJ1-1	NA	NA	TGCAGCGGAAAGGGACAGAACACTGAAGCTTTCTTT	CSGKGQNTEAFF
TRBV9	TRBJ2-3	few	TRBD2	TGTGCCAGCAGCCTTACGGGCGGGAGGGCAGATACGCAGTATTTT	CASSLTGGRADTQYF
TRBV12-3/TRBV12-4	TRBJ1-3	few	TRBD1	TGTGCCAGCAGTCCGAGGACAGGGCAAGGAAACACCATATATTTT	CASSPRTGQGNTIYF
TRBV7-2	TRBJ2-7	few	NA	TGTGCCAGCAGCTTAGCCCCTCGCGGGTCCTACGAGCAGTACTTC	CASSLAPRGSYEQYF
TRBV11-1	TRBJ2-7	few	TRBD2	TGTGCCAGCAGCTACCTAGCGGGTGCTAACTACGAGCAGTACTTC	CASSYLAGANYEQYF
TRBV9	TRBJ1-5	NA	NA	TGTGCCAGCAGCGTAGACGGGCAGAATAGCAATCAGCCCCAGCATTTT	CASSVDGQNSNQPQHF
TRBV20-1	TRBJ1-2	many	NA	TGCAGTGCTAGAGTTGTCGAGGGAGGCTATGGCTACACCTTC	CSARVVEGGYGYTF
TRBV24-1	TRBJ2-5	many	NA	TGTGCCACCAGTGATTTAGGGCAGGACCAAGAGACCCAGTACTTC	CATSDLGQDQETQYF
TRBV6-5	TRBJ1-1	NA	TRBD1	TGTGCCAGCAGTTCATCCTCTAGGGGGACAGCTGAAGCTTTCTTT	CASSSSSRGTAEAFF
TRBV5-1	TRBJ1-1	NA	TRBD1	TGCGCCAGCAGCTTGTTGCAGGGGGGGACCACTGAAGCTTTCTTT	CASSLLQGGTTEAFF
TRBV5-1	TRBJ2-5	few	NA	TGCGCCAGCAGCGCCTACTTTCGAGCTCAAGAGACCCAGTACTTC	CASSAYFRAQETQYF
TRBV28	TRBJ2-2	many	TRBD2	TGTGCCAGCAGTTTTGTCGGGAGGGAAGCCGGGGAGCTGTTTTTT	CASSFVGREAGELFF
TRBV7-9	TRBJ2-7	few	TRBD2	TGTGCCAGCAGCCGGGGACTAGCGGGATTAGGCGAGCAGTACTTC	CASSRGLAGLGEQYF